Listed below are T cell receptor beta chains from one sample, sequenced in a study of cytomegalovirus exposure and HLA in healthy donors. TCRdb keeps only in-frame clones here, not all; method: immunoSEQ multiplex PCR. This sample yields roughly 80,000 clones, of which roughly four fifths are seen a single time; around 10% belongs to the top ten. What was sequenced was PBMCs. The receptors stem from a male donor in good health and CMV-seropositive. Each CDR3 is given with its conserved first and last residue. Fields, in order: clone size, J gene, D gene, V gene, CDR3 DNA, CDR3 protein. The D gene is left open where the match is weak. For some rows the clone size is stated as once, few or many, or as a class when expanded; others skip it.

few TRBJ2-1 NA TRBV6-4 TGTGCCAGCAGTGACTCCCTAGAAAAGAATGAGCAGTTCTTC CASSDSLEKNEQFF
NA TRBJ1-6 TRBD1 TRBV27 TGTGCCAGCAGTCCCCTCAGGGGGCCCCCCTATAATTCACCCCTCCACTTT CASSPLRGPPYNSPLHF
NA TRBJ2-3 TRBD2 TRBV5-1 TGCGCCAGCAGCTTGCCCCTGACTAGCGGGAGGGGCACAGATACGCAGTATTTT CASSLPLTSGRGTDTQYF
NA TRBJ2-1 NA TRBV5-1 TGCGCCAGCAGCTTGGCGGATGAGCAGTTCTTC CASSLADEQFF
NA TRBJ1-4 TRBD1 TRBV5-1 TGCGCCAGCAGCTTGGTGACAGGGGCCGAAAAACTGTTTTTT CASSLVTGAEKLFF
NA TRBJ2-5 TRBD1 TRBV6-6 TGTGCCAGCAGTCCCCGGGACAGGGGTGATGAGACCCAGTACTTC CASSPRDRGDETQYF
few TRBJ2-6 NA TRBV30 TGTGCCTGGTTGCGCTCTGGGGCCAACGTCCTGACTTTC CAWLRSGANVLTF
NA TRBJ2-2 NA TRBV6-6 TGTGCCAGCAGTTATAGGTCGGGGGTAGGCGGGGAGCTGTTTTTT CASSYRSGVGGELFF
NA TRBJ2-3 TRBD2 TRBV25-1 TGTGCCAGCAGTGAAGGGGGGGTCACAGATACGCAGTATTTT CASSEGGVTDTQYF
NA TRBJ2-3 NA TRBV29-1 TGCAGCGTGGGGGGAGGCACAGATACGCAGTATTTT CSVGGGTDTQYF
NA TRBJ2-2 TRBD1 TRBV25-1 TGTGCCAGCAGACGACAGGGGGCCGGGGAGCTGTTTTTT CASRRQGAGELFF
NA TRBJ2-4 TRBD1 TRBV6-1 TGTGCCAGCAGGGAGACAGGGATGGACATTCAGTACTTC CASRETGMDIQYF
NA TRBJ1-4 TRBD1 TRBV5-4 TGTGCCAGCAGCCTTAAGGGACAGGGTAAAGAACTGTTTTTT CASSLKGQGKELFF
few TRBJ1-2 NA TRBV11-2 TGTGCCAGCAGCTTAGAGACCGGGGTCCTGACCTATGGCTACACCTTC CASSLETGVLTYGYTF
NA TRBJ1-1 TRBD1 TRBV6-5 TGTGCCAGCAGTTCCTATACAGGGGAAGGAGGCACTGAAGCTTTCTTT CASSSYTGEGGTEAFF
NA TRBJ2-3 TRBD1 TRBV6-4 TGTGCCAGCAGTGCTACAGGGGGCGGTAGCACAGATACGCAGTATTTT CASSATGGGSTDTQYF
NA TRBJ2-5 NA TRBV6-1 TGTGCCAGCAGTGACATAACGGCGAGCCCTAGGGAGACCCAGTACTTC CASSDITASPRETQYF
NA TRBJ1-2 NA TRBV5-4 TGTGCCAGCAGCTTGAGGGACATGGGCTATGGCTACACCTTC CASSLRDMGYGYTF
NA TRBJ1-2 NA TRBV19 TGTGCCAGTAGTGCCCAGCGGTTAGCTAACTATGGCTACACCTTC CASSAQRLANYGYTF
NA TRBJ2-5 NA TRBV2 TGTGCCAGTGCGATGGAGACCCAGTACTTC CASAMETQYF